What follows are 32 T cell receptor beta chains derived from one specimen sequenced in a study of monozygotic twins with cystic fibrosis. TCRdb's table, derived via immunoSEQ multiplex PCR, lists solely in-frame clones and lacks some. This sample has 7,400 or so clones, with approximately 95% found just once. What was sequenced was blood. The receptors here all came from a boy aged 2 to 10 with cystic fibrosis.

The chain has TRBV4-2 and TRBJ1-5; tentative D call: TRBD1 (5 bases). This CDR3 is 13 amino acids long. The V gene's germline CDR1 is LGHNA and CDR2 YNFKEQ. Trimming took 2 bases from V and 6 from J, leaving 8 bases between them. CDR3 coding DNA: TGTGCCAGCAGCCAACGGGACCTTCAGCCCCAGCATTTT. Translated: CASSQRDLQPQHF.

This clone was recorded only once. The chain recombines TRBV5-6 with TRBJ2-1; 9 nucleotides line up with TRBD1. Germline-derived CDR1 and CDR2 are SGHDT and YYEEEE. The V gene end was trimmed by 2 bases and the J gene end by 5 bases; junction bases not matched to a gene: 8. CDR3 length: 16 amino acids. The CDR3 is CASSFARGQGNNEQFF. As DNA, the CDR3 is TGTGCCAGCAGCTTCGCCCGTGGACAGGGGAACAATGAGCAGTTCTTC.

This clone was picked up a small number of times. CDR3 region: CASNHGPGENIQYF. The CDR3 bases are TGCGCCAGCAACCACGGGCCTGGGGAAAACATTCAGTACTTC. The gene calls are TRBV5-1 and TRBJ2-4, with no clear D. Trimming cost V 6 bases and J 5 bases, with 15 bases left between them. CDR3 length: 14 amino acids. Germline V gene sequence: CDR1 SGHRS, CDR2 YFSETQ.

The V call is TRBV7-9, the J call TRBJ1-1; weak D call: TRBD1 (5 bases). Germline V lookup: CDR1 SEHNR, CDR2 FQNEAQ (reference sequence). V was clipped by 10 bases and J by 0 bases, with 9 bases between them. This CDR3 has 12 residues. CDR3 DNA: TGTGCCACCGAGACAGTGAACACTGAAGCTTTCTTT. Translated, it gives CATETVNTEAFF.

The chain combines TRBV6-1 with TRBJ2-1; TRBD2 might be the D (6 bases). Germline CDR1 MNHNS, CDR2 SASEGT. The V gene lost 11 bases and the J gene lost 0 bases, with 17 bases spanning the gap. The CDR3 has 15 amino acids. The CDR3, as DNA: TGTGCCGGGGGGTCAAGGGGCGGCTCCTACAATGAGCAGTTCTTC. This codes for CAGGSRGGSYNEQFF.

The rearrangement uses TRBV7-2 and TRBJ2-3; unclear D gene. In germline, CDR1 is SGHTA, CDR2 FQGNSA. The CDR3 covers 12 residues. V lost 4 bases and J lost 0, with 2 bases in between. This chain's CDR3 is CASSSSTDTQYF. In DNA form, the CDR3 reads TGTGCCAGCAGCTCTAGCACAGATACGCAGTATTTT. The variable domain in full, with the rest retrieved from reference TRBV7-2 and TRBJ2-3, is GAGVSQSPSNKVTEKGKDVELRCDPISGHTALYWYRQSLGQGLEFLIYFQGNSAPDKSGLPSDRFSAERTGGSVSTLTIQRTQQEDSAVYLCASSSSTDTQYFGPGTRLTVL.

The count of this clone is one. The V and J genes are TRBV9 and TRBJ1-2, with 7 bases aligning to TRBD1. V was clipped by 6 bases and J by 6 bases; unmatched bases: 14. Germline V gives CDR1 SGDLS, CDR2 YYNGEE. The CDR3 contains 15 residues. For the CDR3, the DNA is TGTGCCAGCAACGGACAGGCCGCCCGGCCAAATGGCTACACCTTC. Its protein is CASNGQAARPNGYTF.

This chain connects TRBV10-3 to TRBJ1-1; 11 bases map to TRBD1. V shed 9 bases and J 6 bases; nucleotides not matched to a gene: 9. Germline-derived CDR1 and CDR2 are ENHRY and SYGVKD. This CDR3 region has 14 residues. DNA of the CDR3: TGTGCCATAGGTCCGGGACAGGGGGACTCTGAAGCTTTCTTT. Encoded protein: CAIGPGQGDSEAFF.

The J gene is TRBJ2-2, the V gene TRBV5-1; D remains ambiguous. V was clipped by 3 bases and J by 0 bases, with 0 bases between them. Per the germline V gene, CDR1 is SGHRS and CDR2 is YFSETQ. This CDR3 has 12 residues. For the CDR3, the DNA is TGCGCCAGCAGCTCGAACACCGGGGAGCTGTTTTTT. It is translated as CASSSNTGELFF.

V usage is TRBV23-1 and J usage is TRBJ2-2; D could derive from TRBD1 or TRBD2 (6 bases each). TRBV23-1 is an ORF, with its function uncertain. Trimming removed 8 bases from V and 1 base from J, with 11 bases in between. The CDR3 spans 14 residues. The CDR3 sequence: CASLGGQNTGELFF. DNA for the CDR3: TGCGCCAGCCTTGGGGGGCAGAACACCGGGGAGCTGTTTTTT.

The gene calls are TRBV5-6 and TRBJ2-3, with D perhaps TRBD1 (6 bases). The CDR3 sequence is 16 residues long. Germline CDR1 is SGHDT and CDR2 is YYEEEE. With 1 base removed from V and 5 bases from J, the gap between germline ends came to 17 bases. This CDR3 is CASSLWQGMMVDTQYF. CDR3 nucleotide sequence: TGTGCCAGCAGCTTGTGGCAGGGGATGATGGTAGATACGCAGTATTTT. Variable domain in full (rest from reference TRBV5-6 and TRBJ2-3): DAGVTQSPTHLIKTRGQQVTLRCSPKSGHDTVSWYQQALGQGPQFIFQYYEEEERQRGNFPDRFSGHQFPNYSSELNVNALLLGDSALYLCASSLWQGMMVDTQYFGPGTRLTVL.

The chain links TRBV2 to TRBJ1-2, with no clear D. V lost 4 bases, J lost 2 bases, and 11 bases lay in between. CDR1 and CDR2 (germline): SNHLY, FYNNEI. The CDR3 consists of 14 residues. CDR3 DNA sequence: TGTGCCAGCAGTGGGGAGGAGTTAAACTATGGCTACACCTTC. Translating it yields CASSGEELNYGYTF.

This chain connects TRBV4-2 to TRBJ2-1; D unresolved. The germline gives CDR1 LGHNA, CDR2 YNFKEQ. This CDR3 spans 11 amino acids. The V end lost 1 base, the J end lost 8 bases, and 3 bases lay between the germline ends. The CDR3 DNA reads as TGTGCCAGCAGCCAAGCCGATGAGCAGTTCTTC. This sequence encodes CASSQADEQFF.

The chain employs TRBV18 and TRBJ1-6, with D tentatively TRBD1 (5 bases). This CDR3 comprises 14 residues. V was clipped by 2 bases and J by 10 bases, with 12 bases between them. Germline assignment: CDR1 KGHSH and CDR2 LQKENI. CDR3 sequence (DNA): TGTGCCAGCTCACCAGGGGGGGATCAGTCACCCCTCCACTTT. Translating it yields CASSPGGDQSPLHF. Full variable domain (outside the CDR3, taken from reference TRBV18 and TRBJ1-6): NAGVMQNPRHLVRRRGQEARLRCSPMKGHSHVYWYRQLPEEGLKFMVYLQKENIIDESGMPKERFSAEFPKEGPSILRIQQVVRGDSAAYFCASSPGGDQSPLHFGNGTRLTVT.

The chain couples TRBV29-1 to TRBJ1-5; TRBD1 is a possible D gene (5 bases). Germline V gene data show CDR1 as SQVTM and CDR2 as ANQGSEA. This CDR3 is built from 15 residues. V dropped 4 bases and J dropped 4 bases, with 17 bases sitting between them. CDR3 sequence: CSVGGTGDLNQPQHF. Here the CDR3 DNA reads TGCAGCGTTGGGGGGACGGGGGACCTTAATCAGCCCCAGCATTTT.

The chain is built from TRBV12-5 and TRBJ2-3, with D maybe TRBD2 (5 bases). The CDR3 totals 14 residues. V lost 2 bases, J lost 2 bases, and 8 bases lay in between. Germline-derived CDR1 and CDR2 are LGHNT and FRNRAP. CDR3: CASGLRGFTDTQYF. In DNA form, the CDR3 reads TGTGCTAGTGGTTTGAGAGGGTTCACAGATACGCAGTATTTT.

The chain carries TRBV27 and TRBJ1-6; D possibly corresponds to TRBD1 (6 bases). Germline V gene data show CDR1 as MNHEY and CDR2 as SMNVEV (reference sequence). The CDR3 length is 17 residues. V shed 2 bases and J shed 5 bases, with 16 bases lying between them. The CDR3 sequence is CASSLVNIRGDNSPLHF. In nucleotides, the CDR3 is TGTGCCAGCAGTTTAGTCAATATCAGGGGCGATAATTCACCCCTCCACTTT.

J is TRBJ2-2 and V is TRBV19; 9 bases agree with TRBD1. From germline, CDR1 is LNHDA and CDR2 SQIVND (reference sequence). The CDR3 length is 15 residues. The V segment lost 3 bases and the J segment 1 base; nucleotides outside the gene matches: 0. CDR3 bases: TGTGCCAGTAGTATGGGACAGGGGAACACCGGGGAGCTGTTTTTT. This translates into CASSMGQGNTGELFF.

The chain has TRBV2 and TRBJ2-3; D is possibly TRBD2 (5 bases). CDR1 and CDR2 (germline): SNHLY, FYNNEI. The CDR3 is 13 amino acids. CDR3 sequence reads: CATGLGSTDTQYF. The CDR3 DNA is TGTGCGACGGGGTTGGGTTCCACAGATACGCAGTATTTT.

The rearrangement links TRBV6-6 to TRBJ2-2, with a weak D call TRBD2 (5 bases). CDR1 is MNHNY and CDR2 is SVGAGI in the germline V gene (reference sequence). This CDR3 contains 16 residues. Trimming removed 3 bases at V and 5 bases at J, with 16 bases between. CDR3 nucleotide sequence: TGTGCCAGCAGTTATCGGGTCTTCAGCGGAACCGGGGAGCTGTTTTTT. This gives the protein CASSYRVFSGTGELFF.

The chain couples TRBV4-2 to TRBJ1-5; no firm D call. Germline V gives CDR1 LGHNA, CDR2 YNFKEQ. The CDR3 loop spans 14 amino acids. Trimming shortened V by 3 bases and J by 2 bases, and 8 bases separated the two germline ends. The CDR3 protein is CASSQGSGNQPQHF. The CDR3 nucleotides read TGTGCCAGCAGCCAGGGAAGTGGCAATCAGCCCCAGCATTTT.

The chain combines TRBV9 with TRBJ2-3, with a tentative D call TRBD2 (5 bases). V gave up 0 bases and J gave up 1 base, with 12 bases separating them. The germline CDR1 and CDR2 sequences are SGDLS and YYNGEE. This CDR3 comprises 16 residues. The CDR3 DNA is TGTGCCAGCAGCGTAGGTGGCGGGCTCCGCACAGATACGCAGTATTTT. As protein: CASSVGGGLRTDTQYF.

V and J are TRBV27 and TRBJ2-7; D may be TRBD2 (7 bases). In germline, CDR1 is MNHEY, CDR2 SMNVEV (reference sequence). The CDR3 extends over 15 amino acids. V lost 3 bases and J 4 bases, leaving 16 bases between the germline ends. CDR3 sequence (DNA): TGTGCCAGCAGTTTTGGGGGGGCCACCCCTTACGAGCAGTACTTC. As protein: CASSFGGATPYEQYF.

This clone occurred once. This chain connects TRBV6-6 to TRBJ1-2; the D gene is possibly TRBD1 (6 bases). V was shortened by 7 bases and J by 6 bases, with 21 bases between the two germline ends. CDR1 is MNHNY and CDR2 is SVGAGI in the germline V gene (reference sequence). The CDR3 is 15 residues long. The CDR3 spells CASNPAGSGGHGYTF. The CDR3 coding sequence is TGTGCCAGCAATCCCGCGGGGTCGGGGGGGCATGGCTACACCTTC.

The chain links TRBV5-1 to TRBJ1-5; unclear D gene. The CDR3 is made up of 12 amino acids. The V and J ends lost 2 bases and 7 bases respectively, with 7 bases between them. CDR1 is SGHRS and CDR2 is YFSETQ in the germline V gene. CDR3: CASSFGVQPQHF. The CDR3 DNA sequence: TGCGCCAGCAGCTTTGGGGTCCAGCCCCAGCATTTT.

CDR3 amino acids: CASSSRTDNEQFF. For the CDR3, the DNA is TGTGCCAGCAGCTCCCGGACCGACAATGAGCAGTTCTTC. The chain joins TRBV4-2 to TRBJ2-1; D gene ambiguous. The length of the CDR3 is 13 residues. Looked up from germline, CDR1 is LGHNA and CDR2 is YNFKEQ. The V end lost 5 bases, the J end lost 5 bases, and 10 bases lay between the germline ends.

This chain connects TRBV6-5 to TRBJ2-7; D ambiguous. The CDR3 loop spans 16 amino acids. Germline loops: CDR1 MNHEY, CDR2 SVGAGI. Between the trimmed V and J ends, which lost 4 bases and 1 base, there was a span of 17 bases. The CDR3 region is CASSLGSAVPSYEQYF. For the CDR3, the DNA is TGTGCCAGCAGTTTGGGATCGGCGGTTCCTTCCTACGAGCAGTACTTC.

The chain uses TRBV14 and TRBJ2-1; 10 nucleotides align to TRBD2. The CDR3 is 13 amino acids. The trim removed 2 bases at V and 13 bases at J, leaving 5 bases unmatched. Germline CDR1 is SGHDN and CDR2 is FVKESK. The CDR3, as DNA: TGTGCCAGCAGCCAAACAACTAGCGGGGCACAGTTCTTC. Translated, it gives CASSQTTSGAQFF.

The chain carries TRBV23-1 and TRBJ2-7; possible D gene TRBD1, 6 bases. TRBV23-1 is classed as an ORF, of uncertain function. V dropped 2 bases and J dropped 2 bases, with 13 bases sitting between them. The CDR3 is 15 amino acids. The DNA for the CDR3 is TGCGCCAGCAGTCAAACGGGACATCAAACCTACGAGCAGTACTTC. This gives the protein CASSQTGHQTYEQYF.

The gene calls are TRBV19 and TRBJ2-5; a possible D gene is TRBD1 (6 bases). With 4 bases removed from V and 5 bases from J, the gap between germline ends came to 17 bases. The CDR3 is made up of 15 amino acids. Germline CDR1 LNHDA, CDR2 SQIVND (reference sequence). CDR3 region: CASSTTGTKVETQYF. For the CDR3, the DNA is TGTGCCAGTAGTACCACCGGGACAAAAGTGGAGACCCAGTACTTC.

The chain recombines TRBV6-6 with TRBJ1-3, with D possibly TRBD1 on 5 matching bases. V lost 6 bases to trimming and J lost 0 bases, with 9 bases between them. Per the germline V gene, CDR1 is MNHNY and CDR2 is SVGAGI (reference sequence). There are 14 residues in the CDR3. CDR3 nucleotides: TGTGCCAGCAGGCAGGGCGACTCTGGAAACACCATATATTTT. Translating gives CASRQGDSGNTIYF.

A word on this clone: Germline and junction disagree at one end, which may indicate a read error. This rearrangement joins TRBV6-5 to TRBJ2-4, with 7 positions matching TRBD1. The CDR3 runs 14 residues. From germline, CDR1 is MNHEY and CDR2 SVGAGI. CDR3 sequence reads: CAGSLTGSPSIQYF. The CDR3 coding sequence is TGTGCCGGCAGCCTGACAGGGTCCCCTAGTATTCAGTACTTC.